This T cell receptor (beta chain) was sequenced during a study of T cell responses to AZD1222 COVID-19 vaccine (dated by TCRdb to the early 2020s). About the investigation overall: TCR sequencing covered some 240 trial participants: 207 given two doses of AZD1222 and about 26 given two doses of MenACWY control vaccine. Enrollment into the trials was organized by age into subgroups of 18-55, 56-69 and 70-plus years, and those subgroups contained roughly 160, 29 and 62 TCR-sequenced participants, respectively.

Taken with the paper, the label for time point translates to: about 28 days (+/-7) after the second vaccine dose. Because spike-specific TCR depth and breadth did not differ between the two schedules, AZD1222 recipients who got a second dose at roughly 4 weeks were pooled with those who got a second dose at roughly 12 weeks. Vaccinee samples were obtained from the UK trials COV001 and COV002, which included a single-blind randomized controlled phase 2/3 trial of AZD1222 (ChAdOx1 nCoV-19) in healthy adults. For TCRbeta chain sequencing, PBMC samples were collected from trial participants at day 0 and at day 28 after the second dose. The CDR3 regions of human TCRbeta chains were subjected to immunosequencing. The authors' analysis ran thus. Repertoire TCRs were matched against a reference library of SARS-CoV-2-specific TCRs generated with the MIRA antigen-specificity platform. Breadth was defined as the fraction of unique TCRs that were SARS-CoV-2-associated. Depth was defined as the fraction of total T cells that were SARS-CoV-2-associated. Using the MIRA data, each spike-specific TCR was mapped to the spike region that the TCR reacts to and placed in a CD4 or CD8 class. Log10-transformed breadth and depth values were compared by one-way ANOVA with Sidak's multiple comparisons tests. TCRdb re-hosts the immuneACCESS table, in-frame sequences only. Its copies lack some clones; in the studies checked, an unresolved V gene accounts for under half of them, and the cause for the rest is not known. From that table come the V and J calls and clone size; the DNA was used to work out D and trimming. Within this sample are some 120,000 clones, with approximately 90% of them counted one time only. Jointly, the top ten make up around 1.6% of the sample.

Beyond this particular receptor, the publication reports: The vaccine-associated CD4 TCRs covered the entire spike protein, and the dominant responses fell in regions 160-218 and 743-854. Nearly half of unique spike-specific TCRs reportedly recognized epitopes outside regions mutated in the B.1.351 and B.1.1.7 variants. After two AZD1222 doses, spike-specific TCR breadth and depth were significantly higher than at day 0 and than in MenACWY recipients. In the small 56-69-year group, the increase in depth fell short of significance, most likely because of low power. Conclusions about previously exposed vaccinees are limited, since just five to seven AZD1222 recipients were seropositive for SARS-CoV-2 at baseline. Participants were mostly white British and included more females than males, and it was suggested by the authors that clonal diversity may have been underestimated. No day 14 peak-response samples were available, so repertoires were characterized only after the peak T cell response.

The CDR3 sequence holds 15 residues, the cysteine and phenylalanine included. Here the CDR3 DNA is all that survives: 45 bases in frame from base 1. Taken from the germline V gene (reference sequence), the CDR1 and CDR2 loops are LNHDA and SQIVND. V sheds 6 bases and J sheds 0 bases, leaving 15 bases between their ends. This clone was seen a few times. This receptor's antigen is unknown. Base qualities are not recorded, but no much larger clone differs from it by a single base. The V gene is TRBV19 and the J gene is TRBJ2-7; the D gene lacks a confident call. Sequences were derived from peripheral blood, sampled 28 days after the second AZD1222 dose. This clonotype originated in an adult who received the AZD1222 COVID-19 vaccine. The DNA sequence is TGTGCCAGTAGCCGCGACTGGAAGGGCTCCTACGAGCAGTACTTC. This sequence encodes CASSRDWKGSYEQYF.